Below, 32 T cell receptor beta chains from the same sample are listed, as sequenced in a study of cytotoxic CD8 clonotypes in ibrutinib-treated CLL (dated by TCRdb to about 2021). The method was the immunoSEQ multiplex PCR assay. The table was pulled from immuneACCESS by TCRdb, which kept in-frame rearrangements only. Such tables lose some clones; where checked, under half of the loss comes from unresolved V genes, and the rest has no known cause. This sample comprises about 84,000 clones, 86% of them detected only once. The ten biggest clones cover less than 6.5% of the sample. This specimen was PBMCs, taken before ibrutinib treatment. These receptors were taken from a human donor with chronic lymphocytic leukemia.

The chain combines TRBV4-2 with TRBJ2-1; TRBD2 might be the D (5 bases). Germline CDR1 reads LGHNA; CDR2 reads YNFKEQ. CDR3 length: 17 residues. Trimming took off 1 base at V and 2 bases at J, with 15 bases between the two ends. The CDR3: CASSQVSSIVPYNEQFF. The DNA for the CDR3 is TGTGCCAGCAGCCAAGTATCTAGCATTGTACCCTACAATGAGCAGTTCTTC.

V gene TRBV5-6 combines with J gene TRBJ2-7, with no clear D. Germline assignment: CDR1 SGHDT and CDR2 YYEEEE. The CDR3 has 15 amino acids. V gave up 0 bases and J gave up 5 bases, with 15 bases separating them. CDR3 nucleotide sequence: TGTGCCAGCAGCTTGGCTGTGGGAATGACTCACGAGCAGTACTTC. It specifies CASSLAVGMTHEQYF.

The V call is TRBV28, the J call TRBJ2-3; TRBD2 matches at 8 bases. The J segment lost 3 bases and the V segment lost 4 bases, leaving 18 bases of the junction unmatched. The germline CDR1 and CDR2 sequences are MDHEN and SYDVKM. There are 19 residues in the CDR3. The chain's CDR3 is CASSSPPGAGDISTDTQYF. In DNA form, the CDR3 reads TGTGCCAGCAGTTCCCCGCCCGGAGCGGGAGATATTAGTACAGATACGCAGTATTTT.

This chain joins TRBV19 and TRBJ2-5; D assignment may be TRBD1 or TRBD2 (5 bases each). Germline V gene data show CDR1 as LNHDA and CDR2 as SQIVND (reference sequence). Trimming shortened V by 4 bases and J by 2 bases, and 5 bases separated the two germline ends. This CDR3 is 12 amino acids long. For the CDR3, the DNA is TGTGCCAGTAGTAGGGGGCAAGAGACCCAGTACTTC. Its protein product is CASSRGQETQYF.

V is TRBV10-1 and J is TRBJ2-7, with unresolved D. The germline CDR1 and CDR2 sequences are WNHNN and SYGVQD (reference sequence). This CDR3 is built from 12 residues. The V and J ends lost 4 bases and 7 bases respectively, with 11 bases between them. CDR3 in amino acids: CASSGPPGEQYF. The CDR3 coding sequence is TGCGCCAGCAGTGGACCCCCTGGGGAGCAGTACTTC.

This rearrangement joins TRBV5-6 to TRBJ2-7, with 10 bases matching TRBD1. Germline CDR1 reads SGHDT; CDR2 reads YYEEEE. This CDR3 is 17 amino acids long. Unmatched junction bases numbered 10, after V lost 2 bases and J lost 2 bases. The CDR3, as DNA: TGTGCCAGCAGCTTAGAGTTTAGGACAGGGGGGGCCTACGAGCAGTACTTC. Translation gives CASSLEFRTGGAYEQYF. The full variable domain, its missing parts supplied by reference TRBV5-6 and TRBJ2-7, is DAGVTQSPTHLIKTRGQQVTLRCSPKSGHDTVSWYQQALGQGPQFIFQYYEEEERQRGNFPDRFSGHQFPNYSSELNVNALLLGDSALYLCASSLEFRTGGAYEQYFGPGTRLTVT.

The gene calls are TRBV6-1 and TRBJ2-3, with 12 bases fitting TRBD2. The ends lost 10 bases at V and 4 bases at J; junction bases unmatched: 9. The CDR3 extends over 15 amino acids. The germline CDR1 and CDR2 sequences are MNHNS and SASEGT. This chain's CDR3 is CATPTSGSWADTQYF. The CDR3 DNA reads as TGTGCCACTCCGACTAGCGGGAGTTGGGCAGATACGCAGTATTTT.

J is TRBJ2-7 and V is TRBV7-8; 12 bases are a match to TRBD2. The CDR3 spans 22 residues. Germline CDR1 SGHVS, CDR2 FQNEAQ. V dropped 5 bases and J dropped 3; count of bases not matched to a gene: 26. CDR3 in amino acids: CASSPRRKTSGSRFAAVYEQYF. DNA for the CDR3: TGTGCCAGCAGCCCCCGCCGCAAGACTAGCGGGAGTCGGTTTGCTGCTGTCTACGAGCAGTACTTC.

The gene calls are TRBV11-3 and TRBJ1-1, with D unclear. The CDR3 extends over 12 amino acids. Trimming took 1 base from V and 7 from J, leaving 7 bases between them. The V gene's germline CDR1 is SGHNT and CDR2 YENEEA. CDR3 bases: TGTGCCAGCAGCTTAGGTTCAGGTGAAGCTTTCTTT. Residues: CASSLGSGEAFF.

This clone has just a few counts. The J gene is TRBJ2-2, the V gene TRBV7-9; D is ambiguous. Trimming removed 0 bases from V and 3 bases from J, with 11 bases in between. Germline V gives CDR1 SEHNR, CDR2 FQNEAQ (reference sequence). This CDR3 comprises 16 residues. The CDR3 coding sequence is TGTGCCAGCAGCTTAGCGGCCGGTTTCTACACCGGGGAGCTGTTTTTT. Translating it yields CASSLAAGFYTGELFF. Full variable domain (missing parts from reference TRBV7-9 and TRBJ2-2): DTGVSQNPRHKITKRGQNVTFRCDPISEHNRLYWYRQTLGQGPEFLTYFQNEAQLEKSRLLSDRFSAERPKGSFSTLEIQRTEQGDSAMYLCASSLAAGFYTGELFFGEGSRLTVL.

V gene TRBV13 combines with J gene TRBJ2-3; D is tentatively TRBD1 or TRBD2 (5 bases each). CDR1 and CDR2 from the germline V gene are PRHDT and FYEKMQ (reference sequence). With 4 bases removed from V and 6 bases from J, the gap between germline ends came to 14 bases. CDR3 size: 14 residues. CDR3 sequence reads: CASSSRDQADTQYF. The CDR3 DNA reads TGTGCCAGCAGCTCCCGGGACCAAGCGGATACGCAGTATTTT.

The chain carries TRBV7-6 and TRBJ2-1; 10 bases match TRBD2. Germline-derived CDR1 and CDR2 are SGHVS and FNYEAQ. This CDR3 has 18 residues. V lost 7 bases to trimming and J lost 0 bases; unmatched junction nucleotides: 12. In nucleotides, the CDR3 is TGTGCCAGCACACCAACCCCGGGACTAGCGCCCTCCTACAATGAGCAGTTCTTC. This gives the protein CASTPTPGLAPSYNEQFF.

Regarding this clone: Other DNA sequences in the same sample also yield this CDR3. CDR3 sequence (DNA): TGTGCCAGCAGTTACTCGGGAGAGACCCAGTACTTC. It codes for CASSYSGETQYF. This chain connects TRBV6-5 to TRBJ2-5; D gene unclear. Germline CDR1 is MNHEY and CDR2 is SVGAGI. Trimming stripped 0 bases from V and 4 bases from J, with 3 bases between. This CDR3 has 12 residues.

The rearrangement joins TRBV27 to TRBJ2-7; possible D gene TRBD2, 6 bases. The CDR3 runs 17 residues. Germline CDR1 and CDR2: MNHEY and SMNVEV (reference sequence). Trimming took off 7 bases at V and 2 bases at J, with 24 bases between the two ends. This CDR3 reads CASIGSRWGVGTYEQYF. The DNA of the CDR3 is TGTGCCAGCATTGGAAGTCGGTGGGGGGTGGGAACCTACGAGCAGTACTTC.

This chain links TRBV10-3 with TRBJ1-2; 9 nucleotides match TRBD1. The junction had 19 bases not matched to a gene; V was cut back by 4 bases and J by 7 bases. Germline V gives CDR1 ENHRY, CDR2 SYGVKD. The length of the CDR3 is 18 residues. This CDR3 reads CAISGNRDRVFSSFGYTF. The CDR3 DNA follows: TGTGCCATCAGTGGAAACCGGGACAGGGTTTTTAGTTCTTTTGGCTACACCTTC.

This chain uses TRBV7-6 with TRBJ1-3, with TRBD1 matching over 7 bases. CDR1 is SGHVS, CDR2 FNYEAQ, per germline. The V and J ends lost 5 bases and 1 base, in that order; junction bases with no gene match: 8. This CDR3 contains 16 residues. The CDR3 nucleotides read TGTGCCAGCAGCAGGGGACAGCGAACTTCTGGAAACACCATATATTTT. Its translation: CASSRGQRTSGNTIYF.

The rearrangement links TRBV4-1 to TRBJ2-1; D call uncertain. The CDR3 totals 15 residues. Germline loops: CDR1 MGHRA, CDR2 YSYEKL. The V and J ends lost 4 bases and 10 bases respectively, with 20 bases between them. CDR3 in amino acids: CASSPGPTGPREQFF. DNA for the CDR3: TGCGCCAGCAGCCCTGGGCCCACCGGTCCAAGGGAGCAGTTCTTC.

Within the sample, this clone is medium-sized. The chain carries TRBV28 and TRBJ1-2; 8 bases fit TRBD1. CDR1 and CDR2 from the germline V gene are MDHEN and SYDVKM. J gave up 6 bases and V 5 bases, and 11 bases lay outside the gene matches. CDR3 length equals 15 residues. The CDR3 is CASSTTGQGRDGYTF. Here the CDR3 DNA reads TGTGCCAGCAGTACTACTGGACAGGGCAGGGATGGCTACACCTTC.

This clone was detected only once. CDR3 nucleotide sequence: TGTGCCAGCTCACCAGGAGGCTCGAGCAATCAGCCCCAGCATTTT. Its protein is CASSPGGSSNQPQHF. The chain couples TRBV18 to TRBJ1-5; D is ambiguous. Germline values: CDR1 KGHSH, CDR2 LQKENI. V lost 2 bases to trimming and J lost 1 base, with 9 bases between them. The CDR3 has 15 amino acids. The whole variable domain, filled in from reference TRBV18 and TRBJ1-5, reads NAGVMQNPRHLVRRRGQEARLRCSPMKGHSHVYWYRQLPEEGLKFMVYLQKENIIDESGMPKERFSAEFPKEGPSILRIQQVVRGDSAAYFCASSPGGSSNQPQHFGDGTRLSIL.

V usage is TRBV5-6 and J usage is TRBJ1-3; D is unresolved. Germline V gene data show CDR1 as SGHDT and CDR2 as YYEEEE. V lost 4 bases to trimming and J lost 0 bases, with 11 bases between them. The CDR3 has 15 residues. CDR3 coding DNA: TGTGCCAGCAGCCTCCTCGCGGTCTCTGGAAACACCATATATTTT. This codes for CASSLLAVSGNTIYF.

The chain carries TRBV19 and TRBJ2-7; 10 positions match TRBD2. The germline gives CDR1 LNHDA, CDR2 SQIVND (reference sequence). The ends lost 5 bases at V and 3 bases at J; junction bases unmatched: 7. The CDR3 covers 15 residues. The CDR3 is CASSLGGLADYEQYF. CDR3 DNA sequence: TGTGCCAGTAGTCTAGGCGGACTAGCGGACTACGAGCAGTACTTC.

This sequence joins TRBV6-5 and TRBJ1-1; D ambiguous. The V and J ends lost 6 bases and 1 base respectively, with 9 bases between them. Germline lookup yields CDR1 MNHEY and CDR2 SVGAGI. The CDR3 sequence is 13 residues long. CDR3 loop: CASSRSGNTEAFF. DNA for the CDR3: TGTGCCAGCAGCCGCTCGGGGAACACTGAAGCTTTCTTT.

The chain couples TRBV4-2 to TRBJ2-3; 7 bases map to TRBD2. The CDR3 length is 14 residues. CDR1 and CDR2 from the germline V gene are LGHNA and YNFKEQ. V shed 3 bases and J 4 bases; nucleotides not matched to a gene: 4. In nucleotides, the CDR3 is TGTGCCAGCAGCCAGGGAACTAGCGCAGATACGCAGTATTTT. Protein: CASSQGTSADTQYF.

The chain uses TRBV18 and TRBJ1-2, with D unclear. Germline V gene sequence: CDR1 KGHSH, CDR2 LQKENI. The CDR3 totals 13 residues. Trimming removed 3 bases from V and 3 bases from J, with 8 bases in between. The CDR3 nucleotides read TGTGCCAGCTCACCTCTGGCAGACTATGGCTACACCTTC. Translating gives CASSPLADYGYTF.

The V call is TRBV19, the J call TRBJ1-1; the match to TRBD1 covers 9 bases. J gave up 6 bases and V 5 bases, and 4 bases lay outside the gene matches. CDR1 and CDR2 from the germline V gene are LNHDA and SQIVND (reference sequence). This CDR3 region has 13 residues. CDR3 DNA: TGTGCCAGTAGTGTACAGGGGGCCCCTGAAGCTTTCTTT. It yields the protein CASSVQGAPEAFF.

As for this clone: The conserved phenylalanine or tryptophan is not found at the CDR3 terminus, so this likely reflects a read error. No DNA is shown, since the ends of the CDR3 on it are uncertain; the CDR3 is the one TCRdb lists. The chain recombines TRBV6-1 with TRBJ1-1; TRBD1 is the table's D call, not checked against the DNA. Germline V CDR1 and CDR2: MNHNS, SASEGT. A total of 12 residues make up the CDR3, ends included. The CDR3: CASSESGQGNRV.

The chain carries TRBV30 and TRBJ1-2; no firm D call. Germline values: CDR1 GTSNPN, CDR2 SVGIG (reference sequence). The CDR3 runs to 11 residues. The ends were cut back, 0 bases at V and 6 bases at J, with 5 bases in the middle. CDR3 loop: CAWSVGDGYTF. In nucleotides, the CDR3 is TGTGCCTGGAGTGTAGGTGATGGCTACACCTTC.

This chain joins TRBV4-1 and TRBJ1-5; TRBD1 matches 10 bases. CDR1 and CDR2 from the germline V gene are MGHRA and YSYEKL. There are 16 residues in the CDR3. J lost 7 bases, V lost 0 bases, and 6 bases had no gene match. The DNA for the CDR3 is TGCGCCAGCAGCCAAGACGGGACAGGGGAGTACCAGCCCCAGCATTTT. This gives the protein CASSQDGTGEYQPQHF.

J is TRBJ2-7 and V is TRBV7-9; D ambiguous. V was shortened by 5 bases and J by 3 bases, with 11 bases between the two germline ends. This CDR3 spans 13 amino acids. Germline V gives CDR1 SEHNR, CDR2 FQNEAQ (reference sequence). This CDR3 reads CASSRDIDYEQYF. CDR3 in DNA: TGTGCCAGCAGCCGAGACATCGACTACGAGCAGTACTTC.

The gene calls are TRBV5-1 and TRBJ2-5; no firm D call. The CDR3 is 14 residues long. V was trimmed by 0 bases and J by 5 bases, leaving 11 bases between them. Germline CDR1 and CDR2: SGHRS and YFSETQ. The CDR3 loop reads CASSLVVGSETQYF. The CDR3 nucleotides read TGCGCCAGCAGCTTGGTCGTCGGGTCGGAGACCCAGTACTTC.

This clone appeared once. This chain connects TRBV15 to TRBJ2-7, with 13 bases identical to TRBD2. V was clipped by 5 bases and J by 2 bases; unmatched bases: 3. Germline V gene lookup returns CDR1 LNHNV and CDR2 YYDKDF (reference sequence). The CDR3 has 15 amino acids. CDR3: CATSVGLAGAYEQYF. The DNA for the CDR3 is TGTGCCACCAGCGTCGGACTAGCGGGAGCCTACGAGCAGTACTTC.

The rearrangement links TRBV4-3 to TRBJ2-7, with D perhaps matching TRBD1 (5 bases). The CDR3 has 17 amino acids. Germline lookup yields CDR1 LGHNA and CDR2 YSLEER. V lost 0 bases and J lost 2, with 17 bases in between. The CDR3 region has the DNA TGCGCCAGCAGCCAAGAAGGGATCGTCGACAGCACCTACGAGCAGTACTTC. Its protein product is CASSQEGIVDSTYEQYF.